The T cell receptor beta chain under discussion was sequenced for a study of patients and donors after allogeneic stem cell transplantation. The CDR3 totals 20 residues. The germline V gene has CDR1 DFQATT and CDR2 SNEGSKA (reference sequence). V dropped 1 base and J dropped 1; count of bases not matched to a gene: 17. Via MiXCR, TCRdb re-called the RT-PCR reads, giving one row per CDR3 protein. The sample includes 400,000 to 450,000 distinct CDR3 sequences, 16% seen only once; the top ten take 7.2%. This clonotype originated in a human donor who was either an allogeneic HSCT recipient or a stem cell or donor lymphocyte infusion donor (not recorded which). It is not recorded whose cells these are; they may come from a transplant donor. Material for sequencing was blood, either unsorted or a sorted T cell fraction (not recorded which). J is TRBJ2-1 and V is TRBV20-1; TRBD2 aligns across 9 bases. The CDR3 loop is CSARVPGLASLGRSYNEQFF. The CDR3 DNA is TGCAGTGCTAGAGTTCCGGGACTAGCTTCATTGGGTAGATCCTACAATGAGCAGTTCTTC.